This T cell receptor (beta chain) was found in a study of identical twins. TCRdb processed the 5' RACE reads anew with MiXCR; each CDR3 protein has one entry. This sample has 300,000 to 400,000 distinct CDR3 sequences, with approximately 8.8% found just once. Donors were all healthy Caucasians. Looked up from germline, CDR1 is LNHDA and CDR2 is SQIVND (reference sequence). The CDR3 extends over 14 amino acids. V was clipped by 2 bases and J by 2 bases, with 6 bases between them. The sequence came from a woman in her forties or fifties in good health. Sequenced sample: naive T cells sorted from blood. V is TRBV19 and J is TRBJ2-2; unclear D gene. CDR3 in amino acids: CASSINRNTGELFF. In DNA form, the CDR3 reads TGTGCCAGTAGTATAAACCGCAACACCGGGGAGCTGTTTTTT.